The 5 T cell receptor beta chains below were found in one sample sequenced in a study of cytomegalovirus exposure and HLA in healthy donors. Both 60 Vbeta primers and 13 Jbeta primers went into the PCR. The repertoire was sequenced with immunoSEQ multiplex PCR; TCRdb's copy has only in-frame clones and lacks some. The data contain about 130,000 clones, 75% to 90% of them singletons. Specimen: PBMCs. These receptors were obtained from a male donor in good health and CMV-seronegative.

The rearrangement links TRBV28 to TRBJ2-7, with D uncertain. The CDR3 loop spans 14 amino acids. Trimming cost V 5 bases and J 5 bases, with 16 bases left between them. Germline CDR1 reads MDHEN; CDR2 reads SYDVKM. DNA for the CDR3: TGTGCCAGCAGTATTCCCCTAAACGGTCACGAGCAGTACTTC. Translating gives CASSIPLNGHEQYF.

This clone was seen once. The chain employs TRBV11-2 and TRBJ1-2; D not certain. CDR1 SGHAT and CDR2 FQNNGV come from the germline V gene. The V end lost 5 bases, the J end lost 5 bases, and 18 bases lay between the germline ends. The CDR3 has 15 residues. The CDR3 spells CASSPLSAVEYGYTF. Here the CDR3 DNA reads TGTGCCAGCAGCCCCCTAAGTGCGGTGGAATATGGCTACACCTTC. Full variable domain (remainder filled in from reference TRBV11-2 and TRBJ1-2): EAGVAQSPRYKIIEKRQSVAFWCNPISGHATLYWYQQILGQGPKLLIQFQNNGVVDDSQLPKDRFSAERLKGVDSTLKIQPAKLEDSAVYLCASSPLSAVEYGYTFGSGTRLTVV.

The chain joins TRBV15 to TRBJ1-1; D not resolved. With 4 bases removed from V and 4 bases from J, the gap between germline ends came to 10 bases. Germline values: CDR1 LNHNV, CDR2 YYDKDF (reference sequence). The CDR3 is 13 residues long. Here the CDR3 reads CATSIRTVTEAFF. In nucleotides, the CDR3 is TGTGCCACCAGCATCCGAACGGTCACTGAAGCTTTCTTT.

This clone showed up just once. The chain couples TRBV5-1 to TRBJ1-2, with 9 bases lining up with TRBD1. V shed 4 bases, J shed 8 bases, and the junction held 6 bases outside the gene matches. The CDR3 is 13 amino acids. CDR1 and CDR2 from the germline V gene are SGHRS and YFSETQ. CDR3 DNA: TGCGCCAGCAGCGGGGACAGGGTTGGAGGCTACACCTTC. Amino acid sequence: CASSGDRVGGYTF.

The rearrangement uses TRBV7-6 and TRBJ2-5, with TRBD2 identical over 7 bases. Trimming took 1 base from V and 9 from J; bases not matched to a gene: 8. The CDR3 has 14 residues. The germline V gene has CDR1 SGHVS and CDR2 FNYEAQ. DNA for the CDR3: TGTGCCAGCAGCTTAGGGGGCGGGGGAGGGTCCCAGTACTTC. Its protein product is CASSLGGGGGSQYF.